This TCR beta chain was found in a study of CD8+ T cells in alopecia areata. At the level of the study: At a dose of 5 to 10 mg twice daily, oral tofacitinib was given to treated patients.

Remarks on this clone: Its antigen is currently unknown. Different DNA sequences within this sample yield the same CDR3.

Regarding the study as a whole: Compared with normal scalp, lesional scalp had higher clonality and more expanded CD8+ clones.

Germline CDR1 and CDR2: MNHEY and SVGAGI. The CDR3 runs 13 residues. Between the trimmed V and J ends, which lost 4 bases and 0 bases, there was a span of 1 base. TCR sequencing used cDNA made by reverse transcription of extracted RNA. Libraries were prepared by immunoSEQ multiplex PCR; TCRdb keeps only in-frame clonotypes and omits some of them. The sample includes under 70,000 clones, about 96% seen only once; the top ten take about 26%. The material was CD8+ T cells sorted from blood, obtained at week 0. This rearrangement joins TRBV6-5 to TRBJ2-6; no firm D call. The TCR was taken from a human donor with alopecia areata. The CDR3 here is CASSSSGANVLTF. DNA for the CDR3: TGTGCCAGCAGTTCCTCTGGGGCCAACGTCCTGACTTTC.